These 28 T cell receptor beta chains were all obtained from the same sample, sequenced in a study of control samples from healthy donors and cancer patients. Libraries were prepared by immunoSEQ multiplex PCR; TCRdb keeps only in-frame clonotypes and omits some of them. Here the sample spans around 150,000 clones, over 85% being singletons. Sample: blood. These receptors all stem from a man in his thirties or forties in good health.

The chain employs TRBV28 and TRBJ1-2; TRBD1 agrees at 7 bases. CDR1 is MDHEN, CDR2 SYDVKM, per germline. The CDR3 has 16 residues. J gave up 4 bases and V 6 bases, and 14 bases lay outside the gene matches. The CDR3 protein is CASRLPGDSNSYGYTF. The CDR3 DNA is TGTGCCAGCAGACTACCTGGGGACAGCAACTCCTATGGCTACACCTTC.

The V call is TRBV9, the J call TRBJ1-1; D perhaps matches TRBD1 (6 bases). The CDR3 is 15 residues long. Between the trimmed V and J ends, which lost 4 bases and 4 bases, there was a span of 17 bases. CDR1 SGDLS and CDR2 YYNGEE come from the germline V gene. This CDR3 is CASSSQGMVSTEAFF. CDR3 coding DNA: TGTGCCAGCAGCTCTCAGGGGATGGTTAGCACTGAAGCTTTCTTT.

V is TRBV5-6 and J is TRBJ1-1; tentative D call: TRBD1 (5 bases). Germline-derived CDR1 and CDR2 are SGHDT and YYEEEE. Between the trimmed V and J ends, which lost 4 bases and 0 bases, there was a span of 13 bases. The CDR3 is made up of 15 amino acids. CDR3 region: CASSVTGRMNTEAFF. The CDR3 bases are TGTGCCAGCAGCGTTACGGGGCGCATGAACACTGAAGCTTTCTTT.

The V and J genes are TRBV10-2 and TRBJ2-5; D is unresolved. Germline CDR1 reads WSHSY; CDR2 reads SAAADI. The V gene lost 2 bases and the J gene lost 5 bases, with 9 bases spanning the gap. This CDR3 is 13 amino acids long. The CDR3 region has the DNA TGCGCCAGCAGTGAGGCAAGATCGGAGACCCAGTACTTC. Amino acids: CASSEARSETQYF.

This clone was seen once. V is TRBV7-2 and J is TRBJ1-4; 10 bases fit TRBD1. CDR1 is SGHTA, CDR2 FQGNSA, per germline. Trimming cost V 3 bases and J 5 bases; bases outside gene matches: 3. This CDR3 is 15 amino acids long. CDR3 sequence: CASSFRTGGNEKLFF. The CDR3 DNA follows: TGTGCCAGCAGCTTCAGGACAGGGGGAAATGAAAAACTGTTTTTT.

The chain couples TRBV3-1 (or the pseudogene TRBV3-2) to TRBJ1-2; possibly TRBD1 for D (5 bases). The V gene's germline CDR1 is LGHDT and CDR2 YNNKEL (reference sequence). The ends were cut back, 1 base at V and 0 bases at J, with 9 bases in the middle. This CDR3 contains 15 residues. The CDR3 sequence: CASSQVQVANYGYTF. DNA of the CDR3: TGTGCCAGCAGCCAAGTACAGGTTGCTAACTATGGCTACACCTTC.

V is TRBV6-6 and J is TRBJ2-2; TRBD2 matches at 11 bases. Trimming took 5 bases from V and 1 from J; bases not matched to a gene: 12. Germline V CDR1 and CDR2: MNHNY, SVGAGI (reference sequence). There are 19 residues in the CDR3. The CDR3 bases are TGTGCCAGCAGTCCCGGGCTAGCGGGAGGCCGGCGGAACACCGGGGAGCTGTTTTTT. Translated, it gives CASSPGLAGGRRNTGELFF.

This clone appeared a single time. J is TRBJ2-1 and V is TRBV15, with 9 bases that match TRBD2. Germline-derived CDR1 and CDR2 are LNHNV and YYDKDF (reference sequence). CDR3 length: 17 residues. J lost 8 bases, V lost 1 base, and 12 bases had no gene match. CDR3 coding DNA: TGTGCCACCAGCAGAGCGTCCTCGGCGGGGGGGCCCCATGAGCAGTTCTTC. Its protein product is CATSRASSAGGPHEQFF.

The rearrangement links TRBV5-1 to TRBJ1-2, with unresolved D. Per the germline V gene, CDR1 is SGHRS and CDR2 is YFSETQ. V gave up 4 bases and J gave up 5 bases, with 15 bases separating them. CDR3 length: 14 amino acids. The CDR3 sequence: CASSQREGNYGYTF. CDR3 coding DNA: TGCGCCAGCAGCCAGCGAGAGGGAAATTATGGCTACACCTTC. Complete variable domain (other parts from reference TRBV5-1 and TRBJ1-2): KAGVTQTPRYLIKTRGQQVTLSCSPISGHRSVSWYQQTPGQGLQFLFEYFSETQRNKGNFPGRFSGRQFSNSRSEMNVSTLELGDSALYLCASSQREGNYGYTFGSGTRLTVV.

CDR3 DNA: TGTGCCAGCAGCACAAGCGGAACTAGCACAGATACGCAGTATTTT. Encoded protein: CASSTSGTSTDTQYF. The rearrangement joins TRBV9 to TRBJ2-3, with D maybe TRBD2 (5 bases). The CDR3 runs to 15 residues. The germline V and J ends were trimmed by 4 bases and 0 bases, with 12 bases remaining between them. The germline gives CDR1 SGDLS, CDR2 YYNGEE.

Here the CDR3 reads CSVEDSGGRFYEQYF. The DNA of the CDR3 is TGCAGCGTTGAAGATTCGGGAGGTCGTTTCTACGAGCAGTACTTC. The chain has TRBV29-1 and TRBJ2-7, with 7 nucleotides matching TRBD2. With V trimmed by 0 bases and J by 3 bases, 8 bases remained unmatched. Germline V gene sequence: CDR1 SQVTM, CDR2 ANQGSEA. This CDR3 spans 15 amino acids.

The genes are TRBV2 and TRBJ1-6; 10 bases are a match to TRBD1. Per the germline V gene, CDR1 is SNHLY and CDR2 is FYNNEI. There are 14 residues in the CDR3. The V gene end was trimmed by 6 bases and the J gene end by 8 bases; junction bases not matched to a gene: 4. Here the CDR3 reads CASRPGTGDSPLHF. The CDR3 DNA sequence: TGTGCCAGCAGACCCGGGACAGGGGATTCACCCCTCCACTTT.

This sequence joins TRBV7-8 and TRBJ1-5, with D possibly being TRBD1 (6 bases). Trimming took 3 bases from V and 6 from J, leaving 18 bases between them. The CDR3 is 16 amino acids. Germline V gene lookup returns CDR1 SGHVS and CDR2 FQNEAQ. This chain's CDR3 is CASSFLQGVLSQPQHF. The CDR3 DNA sequence: TGTGCCAGCAGCTTTCTACAGGGCGTGTTATCTCAGCCCCAGCATTTT.

The chain has TRBV29-1 and TRBJ2-7; TRBD1 agrees at 8 bases. Losses at the gene ends were 6 bases for V and 6 bases for J; bases not matched to a gene: 7. From germline, CDR1 is SQVTM and CDR2 ANQGSEA. The CDR3 length is 12 residues. This CDR3 reads CSVRTGFLEQYF. In DNA form, the CDR3 reads TGCAGCGTCCGGACAGGGTTCCTCGAGCAGTACTTC.

J is TRBJ1-6 and V is TRBV9, with D perhaps TRBD1 (6 bases). Germline V gives CDR1 SGDLS, CDR2 YYNGEE. V gave up 1 base and J gave up 8 bases, with 13 bases separating them. There are 15 residues in the CDR3. This CDR3 reads CASSVRGDTYSPLHF. The CDR3 DNA is TGTGCCAGCAGCGTAAGGGGGGATACCTATTCACCCCTCCACTTT.

This sequence joins TRBV29-1 and TRBJ1-2, with unresolved D. Trimming cost V 6 bases and J 2 bases, with 10 bases left between them. This CDR3 region has 12 residues. Germline assignment: CDR1 SQVTM and CDR2 ANQGSEA. The CDR3 is CSVWGENYGYTF. The CDR3 region has the DNA TGCAGCGTCTGGGGAGAGAACTATGGCTACACCTTC.

The chain joins TRBV12-3 or TRBV12-4 to TRBJ1-5; TRBD1 matches 7 bases. Germline trimming cut 6 bases from V and 7 bases from J; bases unmatched to any gene: 6. The CDR3 covers 13 residues. The CDR3 spells CASSDRAGQPQHF. The CDR3 DNA reads as TGTGCCAGCAGCGACAGGGCGGGACAGCCCCAGCATTTT.

The V call is TRBV9, the J call TRBJ1-3; TRBD1 agrees at 7 bases. Per the germline V gene, CDR1 is SGDLS and CDR2 is YYNGEE. CDR3 length: 17 amino acids. V lost 0 bases and J lost 4; bases outside the gene matches: 10. CDR3 in amino acids: CASSVAIGNRGGNTIYF. CDR3 in DNA: TGTGCCAGCAGCGTAGCGATCGGGAACAGGGGCGGAAACACCATATATTTT.

The chain is built from TRBV3-1 (or the pseudogene TRBV3-2) and TRBJ2-7; 8 nucleotides align to TRBD2. This CDR3 has 15 amino acids. Germline CDR1 LGHDT, CDR2 YNNKEL (reference sequence). J lost 0 bases, V lost 4 bases, and 5 bases had no gene match. As DNA, the CDR3 is TGTGCCAGCAGCCCTGTAGCGGGGAGCTCCTACGAGCAGTACTTC. Translation gives CASSPVAGSSYEQYF.

This clone was observed once. The chain combines TRBV6-5 with TRBJ1-2; the D gene is possibly TRBD1 (5 bases). The V end lost 2 bases, the J end lost 5 bases, and 12 bases lay between the germline ends. The CDR3 runs to 14 residues. Germline V CDR1 and CDR2: MNHEY, SVGAGI. The CDR3 reads CASSYTGTEYGYTF. The CDR3 DNA reads as TGTGCCAGCAGTTACACCGGGACGGAATATGGCTACACCTTC.

The chain uses TRBV2 and TRBJ1-1, with D maybe TRBD1 (5 bases). The CDR3 has 14 residues. Germline lookup yields CDR1 SNHLY and CDR2 FYNNEI. V was cut by 7 bases and J by 4 bases, with 16 bases left in between. The CDR3 reads CASKPQGGGTEAFF. The DNA for the CDR3 is TGTGCCAGCAAACCTCAGGGTGGTGGCACTGAAGCTTTCTTT.

The chain employs TRBV13 and TRBJ2-2; D remains unclear. Germline CDR1 reads PRHDT; CDR2 reads FYEKMQ (reference sequence). CDR3 length: 14 amino acids. V lost 5 bases, J lost 0 bases, and 7 bases lay in between. CDR3 bases: TGTGCCAGCAGCCTTTGGGCGAACACCGGGGAGCTGTTTTTT. Translating it yields CASSLWANTGELFF.

The rearrangement joins TRBV5-4 to TRBJ2-3; perhaps TRBD2 as D (6 bases). The ends were cut back, 2 bases at V and 0 bases at J, with 13 bases in the middle. Germline V CDR1 and CDR2: SGHNT, YYREEE (reference sequence). The CDR3 consists of 16 residues. CDR3 nucleotides: TGTGCCAGCAGCTTTATCAGCGGGTCTAGCACAGATACGCAGTATTTT. This translates into CASSFISGSSTDTQYF.

This clone was seen a single time. The chain is built from TRBV20-1 and TRBJ2-1, with TRBD2 identical over 12 bases. This CDR3 is 11 amino acids long. Germline CDR1 DFQATT, CDR2 SNEGSKA (reference sequence). CDR3 DNA sequence: TGCAGGGGACTAGCGGGTAGGGAGCAGTTCTTC. It encodes CRGLAGREQFF.

V usage is TRBV6-5 and J usage is TRBJ1-4; TRBD1 is a possible D gene (5 bases). V was pared by 0 bases and J by 0 bases, with 8 bases between. This CDR3 has 16 residues. Germline V gives CDR1 MNHEY, CDR2 SVGAGI. The CDR3 loop reads CASSYSEGTTNEKLFF. The CDR3, as DNA: TGTGCCAGCAGTTACTCGGAGGGGACAACTAATGAAAAACTGTTTTTT.

This clone appeared a few times. The gene calls are TRBV6-5 and TRBJ2-3; 11 nucleotides align to TRBD1. The CDR3 runs to 14 residues. V was pared by 8 bases and J by 6 bases, with 7 bases of the junction left unmatched. Germline CDR1 is MNHEY and CDR2 is SVGAGI. CDR3: CASARDRGFDTQYF. CDR3 DNA: TGTGCCAGCGCCCGGGACAGGGGGTTTGATACGCAGTATTTT.

The V and J genes are TRBV24-1 and TRBJ2-2; the D is unclear. The CDR3 is 13 amino acids. CDR1 and CDR2 from the germline V gene are KGHDR and SFDVKD. Trimming shortened V by 12 bases and J by 2 bases, and 12 bases separated the two germline ends. The CDR3 protein is CASTQSNTGELFF. CDR3 nucleotide sequence: TGTGCCTCGACACAGTCTAACACCGGGGAGCTGTTTTTT.

V usage is TRBV7-2 and J usage is TRBJ2-2; unclear D gene. The germline V and J ends were trimmed by 3 bases and 3 bases, with 11 bases remaining between them. This CDR3 comprises 15 residues. The germline V gene has CDR1 SGHTA and CDR2 FQGNSA. Here the CDR3 DNA reads TGTGCCAGCAGCTTGACCCAGGTGGACACCGGGGAGCTGTTTTTT. Amino acids: CASSLTQVDTGELFF.